One sample yielded the 16 T cell receptor beta chains listed below, sequenced in a study of T cells expressing NK-cell markers. TCRdb reprocessed the 5' RACE reads and stores each CDR3 protein as one record, lacking DNA. This listing includes 550,000 to 600,000 distinct CDR3 sequences. Sequenced: blood T cells: a sorted CD56 or NKG2C T cell subset, CD4+ or CD8+ T cells, or bulk PBMC T cells (not recorded which). These receptors were obtained from a man aged 18 to 29 in good health.

CDR3 region: CAINSPSRSGANVLTF. The chain carries TRBV10-3 and TRBJ2-6; checking the TCRdb D call of TRBD2 is not possible without DNA. The CDR3 consists of 16 residues. Germline V lookup: CDR1 ENHRY, CDR2 SYGVKD.

The gene calls are TRBV20-1 and TRBJ2-1; TCRdb calls TRBD1, which cannot be checked without DNA. This CDR3 region has 16 residues. CDR1 is DFQATT, CDR2 SNEGSKA, per germline (reference sequence). The CDR3 loop is CSARPPGPHRNQEQFF.

This rearrangement joins TRBV7-2 to TRBJ1-3. The length of the CDR3 is 17 residues. Germline V gives CDR1 SGHTA, CDR2 FQGNSA. The CDR3: CASSLERAWSSGNTIYF. The full variable domain, with the rest looked up from reference TRBV7-2 and TRBJ1-3, is GAGVSQSPSNKVTEKGKDVELRCDPISGHTALYWYRQSLGQGLEFLIYFQGNSAPDKSGLPSDRFSAERTGGSVSTLTIQRTQQEDSAVYLCASSLERAWSSGNTIYFGEGSWLTVV.

J is TRBJ1-2 and V is TRBV7-2; TCRdb names TRBD1, which stays unverified in the absence of DNA. The CDR3 has 15 residues. Germline V gene lookup returns CDR1 SGHTA and CDR2 FQGNSA. The CDR3 is CASSSGQGHNYGYTF.

The chain employs TRBV6-2 or TRBV6-3 and TRBJ2-3. The V gene's germline CDR1 is MNHEY and CDR2 SVGEGT. The CDR3 contains 11 residues. CDR3 sequence: CASTAADTQYF.

The gene calls are TRBV7-2 and TRBJ2-3; no DNA is available, so the TRBD1 call from TCRdb remains unchecked. Germline lookup yields CDR1 SGHTA and CDR2 FQGNSA. The CDR3 extends over 16 amino acids. This chain's CDR3 is CASSLSGTRSTDTQYF.

The chain is built from TRBV14 and TRBJ2-1; TCRdb proposes TRBD1, but this gene call is untestable without DNA. Germline-derived CDR1 and CDR2 are SGHDN and FVKESK. This CDR3 comprises 15 residues. The CDR3 here is CATSDRVRSYNEQFF.

The genes are TRBV15 and TRBJ1-1; TCRdb names TRBD1, which stays unverified in the absence of DNA. Germline V gene lookup returns CDR1 LNHNV and CDR2 YYDKDF (reference sequence). The length of the CDR3 is 15 residues. CDR3 in amino acids: CATSKDRGPFTEAFF.

CDR3 amino acids: CASSQPGLGDTQYF. The chain carries TRBV4-1 and TRBJ2-3; there is no DNA to check the TCRdb D call of TRBD2. The CDR3 runs 14 residues. The germline V gene has CDR1 MGHRA and CDR2 YSYEKL.

The chain couples TRBV7-2 to TRBJ1-2; the TCRdb call, TRBD1, lacks DNA for checking. This CDR3 is 13 amino acids long. Per germline, CDR1 SGHTA and CDR2 FQGNSA. CDR3 loop: CASSLDPHYGYTF.

The rearrangement joins TRBV2 to TRBJ1-2. The germline V gene has CDR1 SNHLY and CDR2 FYNNEI. This CDR3 has 12 amino acids. CDR3 sequence: CASSEAGYGYTF.

This rearrangement joins TRBV5-1 to TRBJ1-5. Germline CDR1 is SGHRS and CDR2 is YFSETQ. The CDR3 is 14 amino acids. The CDR3 protein is CASSPADFNQPQHF.

The chain has TRBV4-1 and TRBJ1-1; TCRdb proposes TRBD1, but this gene call is untestable without DNA. The CDR3 runs to 17 residues. The germline V gene encodes CDR1 MGHRA and CDR2 YSYEKL. CDR3: CASSPPVGSRLGTEAFF.

This CDR3 is CASSQDPSGDNYGYTF. The chain carries TRBV4-1 and TRBJ1-2; TCRdb reports TRBD1, a call that lacks DNA to check it against. The CDR3 totals 16 residues. Germline V gives CDR1 MGHRA, CDR2 YSYEKL.

V is TRBV9 and J is TRBJ2-7; TCRdb's D call, TRBD1, is unchecked because there is no DNA. The CDR3 has 13 amino acids. Germline CDR1 reads SGDLS; CDR2 reads YYNGEE. The CDR3 is CASSLTGTYEQYF.

The V and J genes are TRBV10-3 and TRBJ1-6. From germline, CDR1 is ENHRY and CDR2 SYGVKD. The CDR3 totals 16 residues. The CDR3 is CAISESRRAGDSPLHF.